The clone carrying this T cell receptor (beta chain) was counted ten times or more. Its antigen remains unidentified. This specimen belongs to a study of response to subunit inactivated influenza vaccine. General observations from the study: The authors suggested that every seasonal influenza vaccination recruits few new T cells.

Between the trimmed V and J ends, which lost 9 bases and 0 bases, there was a span of 12 bases. CDR3 size: 14 residues. Germline V lookup: CDR1 MNHEY, CDR2 SMNVEV (reference sequence). Via MiXCR, TCRdb re-called the RT-PCR reads, giving one row per CDR3 protein. In the table there are about 180,000 distinct CDR3 sequences, approximately 8.7% of which are singletons. The chain couples TRBV27 to TRBJ2-4; D is unclear. This TCR derives from a middle-aged man who received an inactivated influenza vaccine. Sequencing used non-naive T cells sorted from PBMCs, obtained on the day of vaccination. The CDR3 sequence: CASSPSLAKNIQYF. The DNA for the CDR3 is TGTGCCAGTTCCCCTTCCCTAGCCAAAAACATTCAGTACTTC.